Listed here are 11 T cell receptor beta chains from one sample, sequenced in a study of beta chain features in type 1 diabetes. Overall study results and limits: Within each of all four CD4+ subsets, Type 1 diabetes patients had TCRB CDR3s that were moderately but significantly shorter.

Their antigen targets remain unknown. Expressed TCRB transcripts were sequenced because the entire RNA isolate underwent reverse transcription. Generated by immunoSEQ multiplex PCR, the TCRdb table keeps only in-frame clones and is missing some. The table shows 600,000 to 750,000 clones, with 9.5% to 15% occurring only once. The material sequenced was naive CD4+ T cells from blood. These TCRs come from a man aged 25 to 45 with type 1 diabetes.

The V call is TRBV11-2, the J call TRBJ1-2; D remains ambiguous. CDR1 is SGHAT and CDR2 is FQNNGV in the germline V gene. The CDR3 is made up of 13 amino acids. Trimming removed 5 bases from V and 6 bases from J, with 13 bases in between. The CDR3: CASSLRPVHGYTF. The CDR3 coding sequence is TGTGCCAGCAGCCTCCGACCCGTACATGGCTACACCTTC.

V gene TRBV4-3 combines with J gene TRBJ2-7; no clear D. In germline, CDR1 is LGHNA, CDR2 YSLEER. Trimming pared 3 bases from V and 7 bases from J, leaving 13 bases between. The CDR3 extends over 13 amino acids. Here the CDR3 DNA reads TGCGCCAGCAGCCAGGCCCTCGGGCGGGAGCAGTACTTC. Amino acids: CASSQALGREQYF.

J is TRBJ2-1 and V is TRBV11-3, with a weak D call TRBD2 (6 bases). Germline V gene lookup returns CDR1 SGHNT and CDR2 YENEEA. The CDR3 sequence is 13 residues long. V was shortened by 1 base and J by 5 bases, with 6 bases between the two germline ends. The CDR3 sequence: CASSLGEDNEQFF. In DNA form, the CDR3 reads TGTGCCAGCAGCTTAGGGGAGGACAATGAGCAGTTCTTC.

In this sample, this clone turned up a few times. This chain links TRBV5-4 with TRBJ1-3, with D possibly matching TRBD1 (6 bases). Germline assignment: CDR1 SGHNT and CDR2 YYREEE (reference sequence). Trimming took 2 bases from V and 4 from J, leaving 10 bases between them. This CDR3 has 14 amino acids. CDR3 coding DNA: TGTGCCAGCAGCTTACAGGGCGGCGGAAACACCATATATTTT. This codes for CASSLQGGGNTIYF. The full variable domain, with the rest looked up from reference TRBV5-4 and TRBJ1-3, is ETGVTQSPTHLIKTRGQQVTLRCSSQSGHNTVSWYQQALGQGPQFIFQYYREEENGRGNFPPRFSGLQFPNYSSELNVNALELDDSALYLCASSLQGGGNTIYFGEGSWLTVV.

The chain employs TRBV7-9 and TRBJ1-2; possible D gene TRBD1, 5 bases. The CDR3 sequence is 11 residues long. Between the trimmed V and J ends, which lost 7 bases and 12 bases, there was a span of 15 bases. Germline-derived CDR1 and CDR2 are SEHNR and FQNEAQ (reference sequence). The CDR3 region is CASTLAEGHTF. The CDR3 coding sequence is TGTGCCAGCACCCTGGCGGAGGGGCACACCTTC.

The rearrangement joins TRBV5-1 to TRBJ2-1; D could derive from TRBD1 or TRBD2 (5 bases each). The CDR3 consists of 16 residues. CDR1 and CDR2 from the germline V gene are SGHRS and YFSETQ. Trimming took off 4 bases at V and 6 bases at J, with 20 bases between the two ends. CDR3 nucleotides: TGCGCCAGCAGCCCGGATGGGGGTTCCGTGGCCAATGAGCAGTTCTTC. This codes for CASSPDGGSVANEQFF.

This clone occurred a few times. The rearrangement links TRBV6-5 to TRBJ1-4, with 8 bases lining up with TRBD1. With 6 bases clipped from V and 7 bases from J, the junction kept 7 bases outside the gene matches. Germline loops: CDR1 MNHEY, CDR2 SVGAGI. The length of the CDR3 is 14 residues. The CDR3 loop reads CASSPTGDSEKLFF. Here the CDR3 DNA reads TGTGCCAGCAGCCCGACAGGGGATAGTGAAAAACTGTTTTTT.

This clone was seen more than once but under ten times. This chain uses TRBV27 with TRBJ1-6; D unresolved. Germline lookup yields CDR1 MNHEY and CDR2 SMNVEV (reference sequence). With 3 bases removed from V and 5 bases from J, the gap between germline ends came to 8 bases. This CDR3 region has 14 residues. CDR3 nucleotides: TGTGCCAGCAGTTTCGCTGCTCATAATTCACCCCTCCACTTT. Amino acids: CASSFAAHNSPLHF.

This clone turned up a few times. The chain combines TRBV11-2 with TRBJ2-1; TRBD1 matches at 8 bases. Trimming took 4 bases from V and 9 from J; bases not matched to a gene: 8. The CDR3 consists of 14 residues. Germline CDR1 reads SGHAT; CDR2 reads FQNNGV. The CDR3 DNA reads TGTGCCAGCAGCTACTATCAGGGGGCGGTTGAGCAGTTCTTC. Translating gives CASSYYQGAVEQFF.

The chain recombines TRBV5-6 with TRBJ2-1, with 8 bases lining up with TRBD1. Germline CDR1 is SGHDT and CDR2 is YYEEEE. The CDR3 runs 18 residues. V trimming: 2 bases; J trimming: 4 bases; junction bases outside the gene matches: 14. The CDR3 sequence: CASSLARGSGQVYNEQFF. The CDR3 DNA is TGTGCCAGCAGCTTAGCTAGAGGGTCGGGACAGGTTTACAATGAGCAGTTCTTC.

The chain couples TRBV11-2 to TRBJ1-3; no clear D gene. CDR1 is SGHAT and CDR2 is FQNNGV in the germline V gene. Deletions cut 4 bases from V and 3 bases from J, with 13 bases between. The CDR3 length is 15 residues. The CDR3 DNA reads TGTGCCAGCAGCTCCTCTTCTCCAGTTGGAAACACCATATATTTT. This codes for CASSSSSPVGNTIYF.